The following is a T cell receptor beta chain sequence with its context. Its cognate antigen is unknown. Other DNA sequences in this specimen translate into the identical CDR3. This sample stems from a study of shared clonotypes between healthy human individuals. About the study: Plates per donor: three CD4 naive, three CD4 memory, two CD8 naive, one CD8 memory. Regarding the study as a whole: What limited the represented genetic and exposure-history diversity was the small number of donors. Across subsets, estimated richness was generally greater for naive than for memory populations.

Germline-derived CDR1 and CDR2 are MNHEY and SVGAGI. The CDR3 has 16 amino acids. The germline V and J ends were trimmed by 0 bases and 1 base, with 11 bases remaining between them. Sequencing was performed with immunoSEQ multiplex PCR; in TCRdb, only in-frame clones are kept and a portion is missing. The repertoire holds over 2 million clones, roughly 96% seen once, with 0.13% in the top ten. The split of CD4+ cells yielded CD45RA+ naive and CD45RA-negative memory subsets. This receptor was taken from a man between 18 and 29 years old in good health. Sequencing used naive CD4+ T cells sorted from blood. The subset denotes: CD45RA+ positively selected. The rearrangement uses TRBV6-5 and TRBJ2-3, with D unclear. The chain's CDR3 is CASSYSGGTGTDTQYF. The CDR3 DNA follows: TGTGCCAGCAGTTACTCAGGCGGCACCGGCACAGATACGCAGTATTTT.